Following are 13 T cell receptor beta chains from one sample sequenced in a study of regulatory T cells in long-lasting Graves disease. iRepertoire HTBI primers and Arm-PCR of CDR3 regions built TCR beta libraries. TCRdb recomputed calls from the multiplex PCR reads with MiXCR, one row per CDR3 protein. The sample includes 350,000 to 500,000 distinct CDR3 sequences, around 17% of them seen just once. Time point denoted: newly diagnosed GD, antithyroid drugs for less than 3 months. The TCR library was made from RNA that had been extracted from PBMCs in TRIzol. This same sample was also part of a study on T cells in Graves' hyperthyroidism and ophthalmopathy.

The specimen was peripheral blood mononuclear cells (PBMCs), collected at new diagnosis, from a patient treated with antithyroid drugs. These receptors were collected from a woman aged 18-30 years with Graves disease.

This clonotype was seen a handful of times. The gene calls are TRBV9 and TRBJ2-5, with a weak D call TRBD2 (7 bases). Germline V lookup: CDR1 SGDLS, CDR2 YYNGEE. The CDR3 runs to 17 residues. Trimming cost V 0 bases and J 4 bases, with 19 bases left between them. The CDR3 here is CASSVVTGSGGTETQYF. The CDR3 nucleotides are TGTGCCAGCAGCGTAGTAACCGGGTCGGGGGGCACAGAGACCCAGTACTTC. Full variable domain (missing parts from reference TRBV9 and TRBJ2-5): DSGVTQTPKHLITATGQRVTLRCSPRSGDLSVYWYQQSLDQGLQFLIQYYNGEERAKGNILERFSAQQFPDLHSELNLSSLELGDSALYFCASSVVTGSGGTETQYFGPGTRLLVL.

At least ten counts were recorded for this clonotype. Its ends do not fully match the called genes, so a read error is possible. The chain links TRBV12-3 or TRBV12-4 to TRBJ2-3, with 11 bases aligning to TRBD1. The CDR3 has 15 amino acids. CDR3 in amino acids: CASRLGTGGTDTQYF. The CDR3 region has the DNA TGTGCCAGCAGGTTAGGGACAGGGGGAACAGATACGCAGTATTTT.

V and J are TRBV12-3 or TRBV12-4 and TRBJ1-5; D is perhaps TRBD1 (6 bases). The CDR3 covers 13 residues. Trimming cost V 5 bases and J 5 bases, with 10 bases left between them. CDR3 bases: TGTGCCAGCAGTCCGTCAGGGGATCAGCCCCAGCATTTT. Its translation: CASSPSGDQPQHF.

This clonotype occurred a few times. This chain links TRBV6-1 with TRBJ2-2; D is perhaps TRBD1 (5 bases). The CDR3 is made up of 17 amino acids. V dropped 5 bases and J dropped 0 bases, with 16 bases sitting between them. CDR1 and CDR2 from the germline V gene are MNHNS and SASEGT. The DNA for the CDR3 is TGTGCCAGCAGTACACCCGCGTTCAGGGCGAACACCGGGGAGCTGTTTTTT. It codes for CASSTPAFRANTGELFF.

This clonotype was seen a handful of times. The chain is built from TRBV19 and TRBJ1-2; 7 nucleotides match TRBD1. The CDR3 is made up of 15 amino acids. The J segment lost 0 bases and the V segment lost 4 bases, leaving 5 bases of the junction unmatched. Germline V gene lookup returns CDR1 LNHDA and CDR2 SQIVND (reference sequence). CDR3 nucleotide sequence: TGTGCCAGTAGTAGGACAGGACTGGCTAACTATGGCTACACCTTC. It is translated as CASSRTGLANYGYTF.

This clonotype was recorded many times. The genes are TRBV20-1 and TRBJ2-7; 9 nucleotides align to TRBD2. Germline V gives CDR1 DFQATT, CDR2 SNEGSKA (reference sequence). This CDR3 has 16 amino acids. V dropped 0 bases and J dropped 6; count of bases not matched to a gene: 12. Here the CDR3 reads CSARDRAASGKSEQYF. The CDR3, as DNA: TGCAGTGCTAGAGATCGTGCGGCTAGCGGGAAATCCGAGCAGTACTTC.

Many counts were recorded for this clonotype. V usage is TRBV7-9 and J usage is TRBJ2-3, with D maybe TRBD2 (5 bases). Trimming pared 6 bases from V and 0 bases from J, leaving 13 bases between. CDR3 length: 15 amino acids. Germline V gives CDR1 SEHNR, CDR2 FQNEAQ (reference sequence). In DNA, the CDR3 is TGTGCCAGCAGACGTAACGGGGAAAGCACAGATACGCAGTATTTT. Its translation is CASRRNGESTDTQYF.

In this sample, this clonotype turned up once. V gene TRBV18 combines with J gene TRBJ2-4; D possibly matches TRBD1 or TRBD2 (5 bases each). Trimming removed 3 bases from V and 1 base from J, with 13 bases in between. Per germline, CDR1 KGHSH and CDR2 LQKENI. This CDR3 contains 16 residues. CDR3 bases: TGTGCCAGCTCACCCGACGGGGCAGGGGCCAAAAACATTCAGTACTTC. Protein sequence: CASSPDGAGAKNIQYF.

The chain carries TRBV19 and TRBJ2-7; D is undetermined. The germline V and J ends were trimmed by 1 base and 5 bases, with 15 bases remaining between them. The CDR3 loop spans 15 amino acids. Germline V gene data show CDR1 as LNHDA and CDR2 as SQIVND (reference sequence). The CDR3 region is CASSIGLKTIHEQYF. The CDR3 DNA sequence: TGTGCCAGTAGTATAGGTCTCAAGACAATCCACGAGCAGTACTTC.

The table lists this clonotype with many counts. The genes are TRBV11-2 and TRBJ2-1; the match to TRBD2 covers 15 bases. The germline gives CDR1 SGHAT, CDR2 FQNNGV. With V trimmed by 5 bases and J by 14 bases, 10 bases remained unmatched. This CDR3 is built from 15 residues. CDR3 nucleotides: TGTGCCAGCAGCCCCCGGACTAGCGGGAGGGCCATAGAGTTCTTC. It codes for CASSPRTSGRAIEFF.

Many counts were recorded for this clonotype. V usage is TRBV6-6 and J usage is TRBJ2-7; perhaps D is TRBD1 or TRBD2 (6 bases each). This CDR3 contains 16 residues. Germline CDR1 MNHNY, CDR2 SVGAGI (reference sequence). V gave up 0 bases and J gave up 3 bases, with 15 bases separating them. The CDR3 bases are TGTGCCAGCAGTTACTCGAGTTTCGGGGGCAGCTACGAGCAGTACTTC. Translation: CASSYSSFGGSYEQYF.

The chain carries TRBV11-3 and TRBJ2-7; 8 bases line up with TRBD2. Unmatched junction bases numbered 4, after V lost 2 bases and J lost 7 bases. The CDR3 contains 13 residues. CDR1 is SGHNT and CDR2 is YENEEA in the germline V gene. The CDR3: CASSLTAGEEQYF. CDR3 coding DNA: TGTGCCAGCAGCTTAACAGCGGGAGAAGAGCAGTACTTC. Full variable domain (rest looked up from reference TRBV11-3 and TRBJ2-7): EAGVVQSPRYKIIEKKQPVAFWCNPISGHNTLYWYLQNLGQGPELLIRYENEEAVDDSQLPKDRFSAERLKGVDSTLKIQPAELGDSAVYLCASSLTAGEEQYFGPGTRLTVT.

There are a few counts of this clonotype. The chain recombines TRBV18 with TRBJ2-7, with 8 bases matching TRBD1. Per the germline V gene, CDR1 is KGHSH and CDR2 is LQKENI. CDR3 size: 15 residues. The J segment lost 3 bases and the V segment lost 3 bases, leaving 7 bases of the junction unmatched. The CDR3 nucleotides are TGTGCCAGCTCACCGCAGGGACAGGAGAACTACGAGCAGTACTTC. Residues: CASSPQGQENYEQYF.